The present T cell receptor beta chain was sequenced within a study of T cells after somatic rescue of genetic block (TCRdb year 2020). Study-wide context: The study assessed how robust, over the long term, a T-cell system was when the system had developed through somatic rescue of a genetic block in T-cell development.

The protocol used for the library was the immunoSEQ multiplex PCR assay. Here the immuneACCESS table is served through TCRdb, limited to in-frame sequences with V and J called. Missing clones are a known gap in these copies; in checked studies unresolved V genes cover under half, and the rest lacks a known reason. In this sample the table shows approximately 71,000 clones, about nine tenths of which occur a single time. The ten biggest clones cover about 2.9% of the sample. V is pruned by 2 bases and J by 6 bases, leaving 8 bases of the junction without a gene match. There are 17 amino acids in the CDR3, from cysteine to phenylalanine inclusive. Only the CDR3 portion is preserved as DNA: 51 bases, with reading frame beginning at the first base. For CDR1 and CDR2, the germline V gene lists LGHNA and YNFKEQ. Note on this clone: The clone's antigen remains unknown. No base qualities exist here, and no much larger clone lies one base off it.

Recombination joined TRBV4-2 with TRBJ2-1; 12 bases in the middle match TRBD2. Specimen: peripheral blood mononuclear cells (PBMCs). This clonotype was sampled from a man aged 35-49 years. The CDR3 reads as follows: CASSQLLAGGRGNEQFF. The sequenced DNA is TGTGCCAGCAGCCAATTACTAGCGGGAGGACGGGGCAATGAGCAGTTCTTC.